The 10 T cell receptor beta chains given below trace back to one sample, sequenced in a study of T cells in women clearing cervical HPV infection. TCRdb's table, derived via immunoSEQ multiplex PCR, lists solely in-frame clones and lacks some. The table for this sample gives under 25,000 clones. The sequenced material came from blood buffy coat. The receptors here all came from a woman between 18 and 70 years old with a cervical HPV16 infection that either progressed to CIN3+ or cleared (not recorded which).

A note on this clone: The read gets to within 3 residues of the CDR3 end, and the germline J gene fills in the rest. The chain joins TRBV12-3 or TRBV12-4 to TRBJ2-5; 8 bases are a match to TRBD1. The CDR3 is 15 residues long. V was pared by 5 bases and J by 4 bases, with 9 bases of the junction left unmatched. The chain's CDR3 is CASSRRQGAGETQYF. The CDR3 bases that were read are TGTGCCAGCAGTCGGCGGCAGGGGGCGGGAGAGACC.

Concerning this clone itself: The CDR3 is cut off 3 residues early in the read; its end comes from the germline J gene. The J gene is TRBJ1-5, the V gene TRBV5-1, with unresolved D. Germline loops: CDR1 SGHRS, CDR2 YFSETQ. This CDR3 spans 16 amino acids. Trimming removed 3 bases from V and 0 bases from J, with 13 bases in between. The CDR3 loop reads CASSSSGSASNQPQHF. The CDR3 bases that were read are TGCGCCAGCAGCTCCTCGGGGTCTGCTAGCAATCAGCCC.

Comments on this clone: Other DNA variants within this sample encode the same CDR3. The sequenced part of the CDR3 DNA is TGTGCCAGCAGCCTTCAACTGACAGGACAAGAGACC. This gives the protein CASSLQLTGQET. The full CDR3 protein is CASSLQLTGQETQYF. This chain joins TRBV7-9 and TRBJ2-5; D perhaps matches TRBD1 (6 bases). The read comes to an end 3 residues before the CDR3 does, leaving the germline J gene to fill in the end. Germline V CDR1 and CDR2: SEHNR, FQNEAQ (reference sequence). Trimming took off 5 bases at V and 2 bases at J, with 15 bases between the two ends. The CDR3 has 15 residues.

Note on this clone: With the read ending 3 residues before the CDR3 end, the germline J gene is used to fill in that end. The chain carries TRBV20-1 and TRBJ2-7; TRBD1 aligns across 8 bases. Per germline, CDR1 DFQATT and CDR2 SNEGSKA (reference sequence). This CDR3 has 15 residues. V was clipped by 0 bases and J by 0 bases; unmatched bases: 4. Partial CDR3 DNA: TGCAGTGCTAGAGACCTCACAGGGGGCTCCTACGAG. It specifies CSARDLTGGSYE. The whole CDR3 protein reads CSARDLTGGSYEQYF.

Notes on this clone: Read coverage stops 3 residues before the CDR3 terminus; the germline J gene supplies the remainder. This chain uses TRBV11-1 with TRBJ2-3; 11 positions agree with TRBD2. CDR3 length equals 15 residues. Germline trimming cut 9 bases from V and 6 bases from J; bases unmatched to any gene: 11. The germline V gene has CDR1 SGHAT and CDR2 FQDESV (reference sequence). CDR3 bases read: TGTGCCAGTGGAGGTAGCGGGGGGGCCGTCGATACG. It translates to CASGGSGGAVDT. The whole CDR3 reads CASGGSGGAVDTQYF.

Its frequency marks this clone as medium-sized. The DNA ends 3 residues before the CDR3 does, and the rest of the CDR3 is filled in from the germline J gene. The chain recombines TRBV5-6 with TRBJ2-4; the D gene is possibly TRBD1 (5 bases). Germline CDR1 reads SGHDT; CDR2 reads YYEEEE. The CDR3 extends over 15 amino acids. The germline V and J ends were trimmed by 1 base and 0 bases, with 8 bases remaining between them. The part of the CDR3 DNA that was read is TGTGCCAGCAGCTTGAGGGGAACAGCCAAAAACATT. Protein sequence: CASSLRGTAKNI. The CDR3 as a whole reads CASSLRGTAKNIQYF.

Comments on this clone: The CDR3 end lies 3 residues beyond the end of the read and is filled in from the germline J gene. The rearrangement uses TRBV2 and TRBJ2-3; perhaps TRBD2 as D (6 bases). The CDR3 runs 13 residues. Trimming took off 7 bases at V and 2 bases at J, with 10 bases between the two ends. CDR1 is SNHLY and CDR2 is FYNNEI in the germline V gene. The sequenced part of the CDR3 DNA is TGTGCCAGCAAGGGACTCTCCACAGATACG. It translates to CASKGLSTDT. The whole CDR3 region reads CASKGLSTDTQYF. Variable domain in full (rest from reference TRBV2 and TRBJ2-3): EPEVTQTPSHQVTQMGQEVILRCVPISNHLYFYWYRQILGQKVEFLVSFYNNEISEKSEIFDDQFSVERPDGSNFTLKIRSTKLEDSAMYFCASKGLSTDTQYFGPGTRLTVL.

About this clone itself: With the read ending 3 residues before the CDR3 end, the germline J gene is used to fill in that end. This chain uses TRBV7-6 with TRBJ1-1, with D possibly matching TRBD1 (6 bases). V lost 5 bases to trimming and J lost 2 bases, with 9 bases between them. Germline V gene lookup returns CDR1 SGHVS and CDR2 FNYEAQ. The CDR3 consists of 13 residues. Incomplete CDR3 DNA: TGTGCCAGCAGCCGAGGGGGAAACACTGAA. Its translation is CASSRGGNTE. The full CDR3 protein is CASSRGGNTEAFF.

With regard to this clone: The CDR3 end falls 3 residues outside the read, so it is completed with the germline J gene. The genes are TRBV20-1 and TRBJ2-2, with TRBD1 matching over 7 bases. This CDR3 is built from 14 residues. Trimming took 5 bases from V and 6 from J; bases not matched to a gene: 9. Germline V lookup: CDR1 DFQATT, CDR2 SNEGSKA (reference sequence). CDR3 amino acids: CSALKQGPAGELFF. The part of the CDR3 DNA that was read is TGCAGTGCTCTAAAACAGGGGCCCGCCGGGGAG.

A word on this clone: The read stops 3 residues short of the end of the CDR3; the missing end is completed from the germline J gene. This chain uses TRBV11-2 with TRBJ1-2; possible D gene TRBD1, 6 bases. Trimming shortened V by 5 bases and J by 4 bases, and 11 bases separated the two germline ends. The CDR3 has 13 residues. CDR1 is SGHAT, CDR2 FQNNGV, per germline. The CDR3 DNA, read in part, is TGTGCCAGCAGCCTCAGGGGAAGCTATGGC. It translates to CASSLRGSYG. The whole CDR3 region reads CASSLRGSYGYTF.